This T cell receptor beta chain was identified during a study of OX40 agonist ivuxolimab in advanced cancers. Background on the study: Participants averaged approximately 65 years of age (range roughly 23 to 90) and were about 85% male.

Profiled with immunoSEQ multiplex PCR; TCRdb holds only in-frame clones, not every one. Of 54,000 or so clones listed, 70% to 80% were seen once; the top ten hold roughly 4%. Trimming took off 0 bases at V and 2 bases at J, with 17 bases between the two ends. From germline, CDR1 is SGHDT and CDR2 YYEEEE. The CDR3 loop spans 17 amino acids. Drawing of blood for sampling happened at baseline, at cycle 4 day 1, and at cycle 7 day 1. The source is an adult with an advanced solid tumor such as melanoma, head and neck, liver or kidney cancer. The sample was CD4+ or CD8+ T cells sorted from blood, taken in a trial of the OX40 agonist ivuxolimab. This sequence joins TRBV5-6 and TRBJ1-2; D may be TRBD1 (6 bases). DNA for the CDR3: TGTGCCAGCAGCTTGGGGCACAGGGTTGGCATGAACTATGGCTACACCTTC. This sequence encodes CASSLGHRVGMNYGYTF.